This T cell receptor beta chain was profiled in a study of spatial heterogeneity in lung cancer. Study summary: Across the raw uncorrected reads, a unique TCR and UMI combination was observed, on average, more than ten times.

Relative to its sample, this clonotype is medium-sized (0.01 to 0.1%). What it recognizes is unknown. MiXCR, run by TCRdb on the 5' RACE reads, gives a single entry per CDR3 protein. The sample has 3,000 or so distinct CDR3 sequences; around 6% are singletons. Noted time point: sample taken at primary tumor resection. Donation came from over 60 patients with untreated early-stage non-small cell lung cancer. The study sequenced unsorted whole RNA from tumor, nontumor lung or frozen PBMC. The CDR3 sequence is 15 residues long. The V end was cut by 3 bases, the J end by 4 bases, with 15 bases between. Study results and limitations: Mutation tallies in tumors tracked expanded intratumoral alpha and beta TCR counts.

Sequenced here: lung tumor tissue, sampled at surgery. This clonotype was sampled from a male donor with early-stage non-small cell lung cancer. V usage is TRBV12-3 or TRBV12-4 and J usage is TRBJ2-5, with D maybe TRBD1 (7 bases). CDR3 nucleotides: TGTGCCAGCAGTTTGCACAGGGGACTGTCAGAGACCCAGTACTTC. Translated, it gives CASSLHRGLSETQYF.